A single sample gave rise to the 28 T cell receptor beta chains below, sequenced in a study of radiation and T cells in renal cell carcinoma. The sample's time point: blood 4 weeks post-SBRT, at nephrectomy. As for treatment: 15 Gy SBRT to primary tumor, nephrectomy 4 weeks later. The protocol was immunoSEQ multiplex PCR, while the TCRdb copy is restricted to in-frame clones and leaves out a portion. The sample contains 150,000 to 200,000 clones, around 89% of which appear only once. Here the sequenced sample was blood, taken from a patient whose treatment included radiotherapy and nephrectomy. The receptors shown here come from a woman aged 45-65 years with renal cell carcinoma.

CDR3 residues: CATSRGRGTGVGEQYF. In DNA form, the CDR3 reads TGTGCCACCAGCAGAGGGAGGGGGACAGGGGTTGGCGAGCAGTACTTC. The J gene is TRBJ2-7, the V gene TRBV15; 10 bases match TRBD1. The CDR3 length is 16 residues. With V trimmed by 1 base and J by 6 bases, 9 bases remained unmatched. The germline V gene has CDR1 LNHNV and CDR2 YYDKDF (reference sequence). Full variable domain (rest looked up from reference TRBV15 and TRBJ2-7): DAMVIQNPRYQVTQFGKPVTLSCSQTLNHNVMYWYQQKSSQAPKLLFHYYDKDFNNEADTPDNFQSRRPNTSFCFLDIRSPGLGDTAMYLCATSRGRGTGVGEQYFGPGTRLTVT.

The chain carries TRBV7-9 and TRBJ2-3; TRBD2 agrees at 15 bases. With 1 base clipped from V and 3 bases from J, the junction kept 2 bases outside the gene matches. The germline CDR1 and CDR2 sequences are SEHNR and FQNEAQ (reference sequence). This CDR3 comprises 17 residues. This CDR3 reads CASSLGTSGGATDTQYF. CDR3 coding DNA: TGTGCCAGCAGCTTAGGGACTAGCGGGGGGGCAACAGATACGCAGTATTTT.

This chain links TRBV7-8 with TRBJ2-4, with 8 bases fitting TRBD2. The CDR3 is 15 residues long. V lost 7 bases and J lost 1; bases outside the gene matches: 6. CDR1 is SGHVS, CDR2 FQNEAQ, per germline. In nucleotides, the CDR3 is TGTGCCAGCACCGACGGACTAGCCGCCAAAAACATTCAGTACTTC. This sequence encodes CASTDGLAAKNIQYF.

The gene calls are TRBV19 and TRBJ1-5; 10 bases are a match to TRBD1. Germline V gene data show CDR1 as LNHDA and CDR2 as SQIVND (reference sequence). The CDR3 is made up of 15 amino acids. V lost 3 bases, J lost 5 bases, and 4 bases stayed unmatched. CDR3 nucleotides: TGTGCCAGTAGTATTGGACAGGGGGGAGATCAGCCCCAGCATTTT. It encodes CASSIGQGGDQPQHF. The complete variable domain, with remaining parts taken from reference TRBV19 and TRBJ1-5, reads DGGITQSPKYLFRKEGQNVTLSCEQNLNHDAMYWYRQDPGQGLRLIYYSQIVNDFQKGDIAEGYSVSREKKESFPLTVTSAQKNPTAFYLCASSIGQGGDQPQHFGDGTRLSIL.

The CDR3 sequence is CASSLDLRDTQYF. The CDR3 DNA reads TGTGCCAGCAGCTTAGACCTCCGGGATACGCAGTATTTT. The V and J genes are TRBV11-3 and TRBJ2-3; D unclear. Trimming left V 0 bases short and J 6 bases short, with 7 bases between. CDR3 length equals 13 residues. Germline V gives CDR1 SGHNT, CDR2 YENEEA.

This sequence joins TRBV30 and TRBJ2-7, with a tentative D call TRBD1 (5 bases). Trimming took off 0 bases at V and 6 bases at J, with 12 bases between the two ends. Germline lookup yields CDR1 GTSNPN and CDR2 SVGIG (reference sequence). The length of the CDR3 is 13 residues. The CDR3 region is CAWSVDSPGEQYF. The CDR3 nucleotides read TGTGCCTGGAGTGTAGACAGCCCGGGCGAGCAGTACTTC. Variable domain in full (rest from reference TRBV30 and TRBJ2-7): SQTIHQWPATLVQPVGSPLSLECTVEGTSNPNLYWYRQAAGRGLQLLFYSVGIGQISSEVPQNLSASRPQDRQFILSSKKLLLSDSGFYLCAWSVDSPGEQYFGPGTRLTVT.

The chain employs TRBV7-2 and TRBJ2-5; unclear D gene. This CDR3 is 13 amino acids long. V was clipped by 1 base and J by 0 bases, with 3 bases between them. CDR1 SGHTA and CDR2 FQGNSA come from the germline V gene. CDR3 sequence: CASSLGNQETQYF. Here the CDR3 DNA reads TGTGCCAGCAGCTTAGGCAACCAAGAGACCCAGTACTTC.

The chain links TRBV9 to TRBJ2-5; 15 nucleotides line up with TRBD2. Germline V gene sequence: CDR1 SGDLS, CDR2 YYNGEE. CDR3 length: 19 amino acids. The ends lost 4 bases at V and 2 bases at J; junction bases unmatched: 12. The CDR3 spells CASSLSLGTSGGRQETQYF. Here the CDR3 DNA reads TGTGCCAGCAGCTTAAGCCTTGGGACTAGCGGGGGGCGGCAAGAGACCCAGTACTTC.

This clone appeared a few times. V and J are TRBV20-1 and TRBJ1-2; tentative D call: TRBD1 (6 bases). CDR3 size: 11 residues. The V gene lost 7 bases and the J gene lost 7 bases, with 13 bases spanning the gap. Germline lookup yields CDR1 DFQATT and CDR2 SNEGSKA (reference sequence). This CDR3 is CSVDQGSGYTF. CDR3 bases: TGCAGTGTTGACCAGGGGTCTGGCTACACCTTC.

The gene calls are TRBV11-3 and TRBJ2-7; D is undetermined. Trimming pared 3 bases from V and 3 bases from J, leaving 18 bases between. Germline V CDR1 and CDR2: SGHNT, YENEEA. There are 16 residues in the CDR3. Written as DNA, the CDR3 is TGTGCCAGCAGCTTTCCTGTCTTTGGAACGTTCTACGAGCAGTACTTC. Its translation is CASSFPVFGTFYEQYF.

The V call is TRBV6-5, the J call TRBJ1-2; no reliable D call. This CDR3 is built from 12 residues. Per the germline V gene, CDR1 is MNHEY and CDR2 is SVGAGI. The V and J ends lost 3 bases and 6 bases respectively, with 8 bases between them. The CDR3 DNA reads TGTGCCAGCAGTTATTGGGAAGATGGCTACACCTTC. Amino acids: CASSYWEDGYTF.

The J gene is TRBJ1-1, the V gene TRBV6-5; TRBD1 aligns across 7 bases. Germline V CDR1 and CDR2: MNHEY, SVGAGI. The ends lost 6 bases at V and 6 bases at J; junction bases unmatched: 13. CDR3 length equals 15 residues. In nucleotides, the CDR3 is TGTGCCAGCAGAAACGGGGGACAGCATGTCCCTGAAGCTTTCTTT. Translating gives CASRNGGQHVPEAFF.

The chain joins TRBV2 to TRBJ2-1; D ambiguous. The V end lost 3 bases, the J end lost 6 bases, and 6 bases lay between the germline ends. Germline V gene lookup returns CDR1 SNHLY and CDR2 FYNNEI. The length of the CDR3 is 12 residues. Written as DNA, the CDR3 is TGTGCCAGCAGTGAGGCCGCCAATGAGCAGTTCTTC. The encoded protein is CASSEAANEQFF.

V and J are TRBV6-1 and TRBJ1-2; no reliable D call. This CDR3 is 12 amino acids long. Trimming pared 6 bases from V and 2 bases from J, leaving 7 bases between. Germline V gene sequence: CDR1 MNHNS, CDR2 SASEGT. CDR3 in amino acids: CASRDGNYGYTF. Written as DNA, the CDR3 is TGTGCCAGCAGGGACGGCAACTATGGCTACACCTTC.

This chain joins TRBV7-2 and TRBJ1-6; 7 nucleotides line up with TRBD1. The CDR3 runs to 13 residues. Trimming at V came to 5 bases and at J to 8 bases, leaving 3 bases not matched to a gene. Per germline, CDR1 SGHTA and CDR2 FQGNSA. In DNA, the CDR3 is TGTGCCAGCAGCGGACAGGAGGATTCACCCCTCCACTTT. This encodes CASSGQEDSPLHF.

The gene calls are TRBV7-9 and TRBJ2-5, with D perhaps TRBD2 (7 bases). The CDR3 spans 14 residues. V lost 3 bases and J lost 4, with 12 bases in between. Germline CDR1 and CDR2: SEHNR and FQNEAQ (reference sequence). CDR3 sequence reads: CASSLGGRGETQYF. Here the CDR3 DNA reads TGTGCCAGCAGCTTGGGGGGGCGCGGAGAGACCCAGTACTTC.

The rearrangement joins TRBV7-9 to TRBJ2-3; tentatively, D is TRBD2 (6 bases). The CDR3 has 15 amino acids. The V gene lost 5 bases and the J gene lost 1 base, with 13 bases spanning the gap. Germline CDR1 is SEHNR and CDR2 is FQNEAQ (reference sequence). The CDR3 DNA follows: TGTGCCAGCAGCCCGGGACTTCCACGCACAGATACGCAGTATTTT. Protein product: CASSPGLPRTDTQYF.

V and J are TRBV4-1 and TRBJ2-7; 8 nucleotides match TRBD1. CDR3 length equals 15 residues. V dropped 2 bases and J dropped 1; count of bases not matched to a gene: 4. The germline V gene encodes CDR1 MGHRA and CDR2 YSYEKL. CDR3 loop: CASSQPRTGSYEQYF. CDR3 coding DNA: TGCGCCAGCAGCCAACCCCGGACAGGGTCCTACGAGCAGTACTTC.

This clone has just a few counts. The rearrangement links TRBV10-3 to TRBJ1-2; the D gene is possibly TRBD1 (5 bases). Germline lookup yields CDR1 ENHRY and CDR2 SYGVKD. The CDR3 consists of 15 residues. Trimming stripped 4 bases from V and 4 bases from J, with 16 bases between. The CDR3 sequence is CAISGAGRGIYGYTF. In DNA form, the CDR3 reads TGTGCCATCAGTGGGGCAGGGAGGGGTATCTATGGCTACACCTTC.

V is TRBV21-1 and J is TRBJ2-1; no DNA check was done on the table's D call, TRBD2. TRBV21-1 is a pseudogene locus. CDR3 length equals 21 residues. The CDR3 loop reads CASSIRINGLAGDEGYNEQFF. The CDR3 coding sequence is TGTGCCAGCAGCATCCGAATTAATGGACTAGCGGGGGACGAGGGTTACAATGAGCAGTTCTTC.

The chain carries TRBV23-1 and TRBJ1-2; the match to TRBD1 covers 7 bases. TRBV23-1 is an ORF for which the function is uncertain. V gave up 6 bases and J gave up 3 bases; unmatched junction bases: 10. This CDR3 is built from 15 residues. This CDR3 reads CASSRQGLEDYGYTF. The CDR3 DNA is TGCGCCAGCAGCAGACAGGGTTTGGAGGACTATGGCTACACCTTC.

This clone has a single count. The chain recombines TRBV4-1 with TRBJ2-1; D perhaps matches TRBD2 (5 bases). Germline values: CDR1 MGHRA, CDR2 YSYEKL. CDR3 length equals 13 residues. V lost 3 bases, J lost 5 bases, and 8 bases lay in between. The CDR3 loop is CASSHLLDNEQFF. The CDR3 nucleotides are TGCGCCAGCAGCCACTTACTAGACAATGAGCAGTTCTTC.

The genes are TRBV4-2 and TRBJ1-1; perhaps TRBD1 as D (6 bases). Germline CDR1 and CDR2: LGHNA and YNFKEQ. The CDR3 consists of 14 residues. The V and J ends lost 1 base and 1 base respectively, with 7 bases between them. CDR3 in DNA: TGTGCCAGCAGCCAAGGGGACACGAACACTGAAGCTTTCTTT. Its translation: CASSQGDTNTEAFF.

This chain connects TRBV2 to TRBJ1-4; D perhaps matches TRBD1 (6 bases). There are 15 residues in the CDR3. From germline, CDR1 is SNHLY and CDR2 FYNNEI. The ends were cut back, 4 bases at V and 3 bases at J, with 12 bases in the middle. The chain's CDR3 is CASSVGGQPNEKLFF. As DNA, the CDR3 is TGTGCCAGCAGTGTGGGTGGACAGCCTAATGAAAAACTGTTTTTT.

The chain has TRBV6-6 and TRBJ2-7; no firm D call. V lost 2 bases to trimming and J lost 6 bases, with 5 bases between them. The CDR3 runs to 11 residues. Germline CDR1 is MNHNY and CDR2 is SVGAGI (reference sequence). CDR3 nucleotides: TGTGCCAGCAGTTACGCGGCCGAGCAGTACTTC. Translating gives CASSYAAEQYF.

This clone was seen once. The rearrangement links TRBV7-6 to TRBJ2-3, with TRBD1 matching over 9 bases. Germline trimming cut 3 bases from V and 4 bases from J; bases unmatched to any gene: 8. CDR3 length: 16 residues. Germline assignment: CDR1 SGHVS and CDR2 FNYEAQ. This chain's CDR3 is CASSFLARQGADTQYF. CDR3 sequence (DNA): TGTGCCAGCAGCTTTCTCGCCCGACAGGGGGCAGATACGCAGTATTTT. Filled out from reference TRBV7-6 and TRBJ2-3, the complete variable domain reads GAGVSQSPRYKVTKRGQDVALRCDPISGHVSLYWYRQALGQGPEFLTYFNYEAQQDKSGLPNDRFSAERPEGSISTLTIQRTEQRDSAMYRCASSFLARQGADTQYFGPGTRLTVL.

The chain carries TRBV5-6 and TRBJ1-1, with unresolved D. CDR3 length equals 14 residues. Trimming removed 1 base from V and 1 base from J, with 8 bases in between. Germline CDR1 is SGHDT and CDR2 is YYEEEE. In DNA form, the CDR3 reads TGTGCCAGCAGCTTGTTGGGCAAGAACACTGAAGCTTTCTTT. Translating it yields CASSLLGKNTEAFF.

The chain carries TRBV19 and TRBJ2-1; D possibly corresponds to TRBD1 (5 bases). Germline V lookup: CDR1 LNHDA, CDR2 SQIVND (reference sequence). The V end lost 2 bases, the J end lost 8 bases, and 7 bases lay between the germline ends. The CDR3 sequence is 12 residues long. CDR3 DNA sequence: TGTGCCAGTAGTATAATAGGGGATGAGCAGTTCTTC. Amino acids: CASSIIGDEQFF.